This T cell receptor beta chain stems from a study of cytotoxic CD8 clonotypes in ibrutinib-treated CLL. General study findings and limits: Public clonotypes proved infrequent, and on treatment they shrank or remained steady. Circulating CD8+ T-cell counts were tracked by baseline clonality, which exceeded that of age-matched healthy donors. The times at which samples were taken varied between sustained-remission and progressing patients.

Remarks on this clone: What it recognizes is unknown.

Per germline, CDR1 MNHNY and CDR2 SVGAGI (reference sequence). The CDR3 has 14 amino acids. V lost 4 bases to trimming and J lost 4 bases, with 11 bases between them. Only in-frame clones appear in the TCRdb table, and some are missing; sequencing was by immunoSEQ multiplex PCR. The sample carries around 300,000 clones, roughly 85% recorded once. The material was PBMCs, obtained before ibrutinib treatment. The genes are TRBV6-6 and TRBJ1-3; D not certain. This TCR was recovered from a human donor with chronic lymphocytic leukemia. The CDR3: CASSFGSWGNTIYF. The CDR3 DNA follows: TGTGCCAGCAGTTTCGGCTCGTGGGGAAACACCATATATTTT.